The entry below gives a single TCR beta chain sequence along with its context. This table comes from immunoSEQ multiplex PCR, and its TCRdb copy is limited to in-frame clones, with some not included. The sample lists approximately 240,000 clones; roughly 87% were seen once. This specimen belongs to a study of blood T cell repertoires in COVID-19. V was pared by 10 bases and J by 3 bases, with 5 bases between. The CDR3 covers 10 residues. Germline V CDR1 and CDR2: MDHEN, SYDVKM. The V gene is TRBV28, the J gene TRBJ2-3; D is uncertain. This clonotype was obtained from a woman younger than 45 with acute COVID-19. The specimen was PBMCs or T cells enriched from blood (not recorded which). The CDR3 nucleotides are TGTGCCACCTATACAGATACGCAGTATTTT. Amino acid sequence: CATYTDTQYF.